The 32 T cell receptor beta chains listed next were all sequenced from one sample in a study of monozygotic twins with inflammatory bowel disease. For each CDR3 protein, TCRdb gives one entry from its re-call of the 5' RACE reads, without DNA. The sample's table shows approximately 330,000 distinct CDR3 sequences. Input material: blood. These receptors came from a human donor with ulcerative colitis or Crohn's disease, or a healthy co-twin of an affected twin (not recorded which).

The V call is TRBV5-5, the J call TRBJ2-1; TCRdb names TRBD2, which stays unverified in the absence of DNA. Germline-derived CDR1 and CDR2 are SGHKS and YYEKEE (reference sequence). The CDR3 consists of 14 residues. This CDR3 is CASSAGLPGDEQFF.

The J gene is TRBJ2-1, the V gene TRBV5-8. CDR1 is SGHTS, CDR2 YDEGEE, per germline. This CDR3 spans 15 amino acids. The CDR3 reads CASSLDKHSYNEQFF.

The genes are TRBV5-1 and TRBJ2-1; lacking DNA, the TRBD1 call made by TCRdb goes unchecked. CDR3 length: 15 amino acids. Germline V gene lookup returns CDR1 SGHRS and CDR2 YFSETQ. CDR3 region: CASNRDGSSYNEQFF.

This sequence joins TRBV5-1 and TRBJ2-2. In germline, CDR1 is SGHRS, CDR2 YFSETQ. The CDR3 runs 13 residues. CDR3 amino acids: CASSEGWAGELFF. Full variable domain (outside the CDR3, taken from reference TRBV5-1 and TRBJ2-2): KAGVTQTPRYLIKTRGQQVTLSCSPISGHRSVSWYQQTPGQGLQFLFEYFSETQRNKGNFPGRFSGRQFSNSRSEMNVSTLELGDSALYLCASSEGWAGELFFGEGSRLTVL.

The V gene is TRBV5-6, the J gene TRBJ2-5. This CDR3 contains 14 residues. Germline CDR1 is SGHDT and CDR2 is YYEEEE. CDR3 sequence: CASSDRRFRETQYF. Filled out from reference TRBV5-6 and TRBJ2-5, the complete variable domain reads DAGVTQSPTHLIKTRGQQVTLRCSPKSGHDTVSWYQQALGQGPQFIFQYYEEEERQRGNFPDRFSGHQFPNYSSELNVNALLLGDSALYLCASSDRRFRETQYFGPGTRLLVL.

The rearrangement joins TRBV3-1 to TRBJ1-1; absent DNA, TCRdb's TRBD1 call cannot be checked. The CDR3 covers 13 residues. Germline assignment: CDR1 LGHDT and CDR2 YNNKEL (reference sequence). CDR3 sequence: CASSPTRDRSPFF.

The rearrangement joins TRBV3-1 to TRBJ2-1; TCRdb reports TRBD2, a call that lacks DNA to check it against. This CDR3 comprises 15 residues. Germline values: CDR1 LGHDT, CDR2 YNNKEL (reference sequence). CDR3 residues: CASSQTSGSGYEQFF.

The chain couples TRBV6-5 to TRBJ1-4. Germline CDR1 and CDR2: MNHEY and SVGAGI. The CDR3 loop spans 14 amino acids. The CDR3 here is CASSYSGANEKLFF.

The J gene is TRBJ2-7, the V gene TRBV20-1; TCRdb designates TRBD2, a call that cannot be tested without DNA. There are 15 residues in the CDR3. The germline V gene encodes CDR1 DFQATT and CDR2 SNEGSKA (reference sequence). The CDR3 protein is CSARVQGTSGDEQYF.

The chain links TRBV7-7 to TRBJ2-5; TCRdb lists TRBD1, though no DNA is available to test this call. The CDR3 runs to 13 residues. The V gene's germline CDR1 is SSHAT and CDR2 FNYEAQ (reference sequence). CDR3 sequence reads: CASSQDRQETQYF.

The chain links TRBV20-1 to TRBJ2-1; the D gene TCRdb calls, TRBD2, cannot be checked with no DNA. CDR1 and CDR2 (germline): DFQATT, SNEGSKA (reference sequence). This CDR3 region has 16 residues. The CDR3: CSAAQVLRGRGDEQFF.

This chain uses TRBV10-2 with TRBJ2-3. The CDR3 has 13 residues. In germline, CDR1 is WSHSY, CDR2 SAAADI. The CDR3: CASSGGRTDTQYF.

The V gene is TRBV28, the J gene TRBJ2-7; without DNA, the TCRdb call of TRBD1 cannot be checked. The CDR3 consists of 13 residues. CDR1 and CDR2 from the germline V gene are MDHEN and SYDVKM. CDR3 in amino acids: CASSSRTGGEQYF.

The CDR3 protein is CSIDSNTKNIQYF. This chain connects TRBV20-1 to TRBJ2-4; with no DNA, the TCRdb D assignment of TRBD1 cannot be verified. Germline V gene sequence: CDR1 DFQATT, CDR2 SNEGSKA (reference sequence). The CDR3 runs 13 residues.

The V call is TRBV12-3 or TRBV12-4, the J call TRBJ2-2; TCRdb names TRBD1, which stays unverified in the absence of DNA. CDR3 size: 15 residues. This CDR3 is CASSTRQANTGELFF.

The chain is built from TRBV6-6 and TRBJ1-2; TCRdb calls TRBD1, which cannot be checked without DNA. The CDR3 length is 13 residues. Germline CDR1 is MNHNY and CDR2 is SVGAGI (reference sequence). Here the CDR3 reads CASTSRQGTGYTF.

This CDR3 reads CASSLGTSATYEQYF. V is TRBV5-1 and J is TRBJ2-7; lacking DNA, the TRBD2 call made by TCRdb goes unchecked. CDR1 is SGHRS and CDR2 is YFSETQ in the germline V gene. The CDR3 sequence is 15 residues long.

This sequence joins TRBV6-1 and TRBJ2-3; TCRdb's D gene call, TRBD2, goes unchecked for lack of DNA. CDR1 is MNHNS, CDR2 SASEGT, per germline. The length of the CDR3 is 15 residues. CDR3 loop: CASSRLAGFTDTQYF.

The CDR3 protein is CASSSIIEAPQGYTF. This sequence joins TRBV5-4 and TRBJ1-2. CDR1 and CDR2 from the germline V gene are SGHNT and YYREEE (reference sequence). The CDR3 is 15 residues long.

The rearrangement links TRBV4-1 to TRBJ2-7; TCRdb calls TRBD2, which cannot be checked without DNA. The CDR3 contains 16 residues. The germline V gene encodes CDR1 MGHRA and CDR2 YSYEKL. The CDR3 loop reads CASRRDLAGDQYEQYF.

This rearrangement joins TRBV20-1 to TRBJ1-6. The CDR3 runs to 13 residues. Germline loops: CDR1 DFQATT, CDR2 SNEGSKA (reference sequence). CDR3 sequence reads: CSASRTINSPLHF.

J is TRBJ1-1 and V is TRBV5-1; lacking DNA, the TRBD1 call made by TCRdb goes unchecked. In germline, CDR1 is SGHRS, CDR2 YFSETQ. The CDR3 loop spans 13 amino acids. The chain's CDR3 is CASSPSQGPEAFF.

The chain recombines TRBV20-1 with TRBJ2-1; checking the TCRdb D call of TRBD1 is not possible without DNA. The germline V gene encodes CDR1 DFQATT and CDR2 SNEGSKA (reference sequence). The CDR3 sequence is 15 residues long. The CDR3 protein is CSARAPGQGRDEQFF.

This chain connects TRBV11-2 to TRBJ1-1. Germline V gives CDR1 SGHAT, CDR2 FQNNGV. CDR3 length: 14 amino acids. CDR3 loop: CASSLLGFNTEAFF.

The chain carries TRBV12-3 or TRBV12-4 and TRBJ1-6. This CDR3 is built from 15 residues. CDR3 sequence reads: CASSVSGLYNSPLHF.

The gene calls are TRBV6-1 and TRBJ1-3; the D gene TCRdb calls, TRBD1, cannot be checked with no DNA. CDR1 and CDR2 from the germline V gene are MNHNS and SASEGT. The CDR3 spans 16 residues. CDR3 loop: CASSRGTGNSGNTIYF.

V and J are TRBV27 and TRBJ2-3; TCRdb proposes TRBD1, but this gene call is untestable without DNA. The CDR3 length is 15 residues. Germline V gives CDR1 MNHEY, CDR2 SMNVEV (reference sequence). The CDR3 sequence is CASSLITQGVDTQYF.

This chain connects TRBV6-1 to TRBJ1-2; checking the TCRdb D call of TRBD1 is not possible without DNA. Per the germline V gene, CDR1 is MNHNS and CDR2 is SASEGT. This CDR3 contains 13 residues. The CDR3 here is CASRPGQYSGYTF.

The chain employs TRBV7-2 and TRBJ2-3; the TCRdb call, TRBD1, lacks DNA for checking. Germline lookup yields CDR1 SGHTA and CDR2 FQGNSA. The CDR3 sequence is 16 residues long. This chain's CDR3 is CASSLDRAPGTDTQYF.

The J gene is TRBJ1-5, the V gene TRBV7-2; TCRdb's D gene call, TRBD1, goes unchecked for lack of DNA. Germline CDR1 and CDR2: SGHTA and FQGNSA. The CDR3 extends over 16 amino acids. This CDR3 is CASSRFGTGSNQPQHF.

The V gene is TRBV15, the J gene TRBJ1-5; TCRdb names TRBD1, which stays unverified in the absence of DNA. CDR1 is LNHNV, CDR2 YYDKDF, per germline (reference sequence). The CDR3 is 13 residues long. CDR3 residues: CATSLQGSQPQHF.

The chain has TRBV11-2 and TRBJ2-5; TCRdb names TRBD2, which stays unverified in the absence of DNA. There are 16 residues in the CDR3. Germline-derived CDR1 and CDR2 are SGHAT and FQNNGV. The CDR3 region is CASSSGLAGGRETQYF.